The present entry profiles one T cell receptor beta chain with its context. The sample is drawn from a study of blood T cell repertoires in COVID-19. Trimming took 2 bases from V and 1 from J; bases not matched to a gene: 1. The CDR3 sequence is 15 residues long. Germline assignment: CDR1 MNHEY and CDR2 SVGAGI. Original processing notes: Reference gene primers were amplified, and this amplification served to estimate nucleated cell counts. Repertoires were generated with immunoSEQ multiplex PCR, while TCRdb's copy carries only in-frame clones and drops some. The V and J calls and clone size were taken over from that table, and D and trimming were inferred from the DNA. This sample has some 270,000 clones, with 90% found just once.

Material: peripheral blood. The chain couples TRBV6-5 to TRBJ1-5; 8 positions match TRBD1. The receptor was isolated from a woman aged 55-69 years with COVID-19, enrolled during active disease. The CDR3 coding sequence is TGTGCCAGCAGTTACGGACAGGGCAGCAATCAGCCCCAGCATTTT. Translating gives CASSYGQGSNQPQHF.